This T cell receptor beta chain was retrieved from a study of T cell repertoires in cytomegalovirus infection. Study overall: CMV infection together with matching HLA type was indicated by public TCR beta signatures.

TCRdb called the reads again in MiXCR, with one record for every CDR3 protein. The data hold roughly 640,000 distinct CDR3 sequences, with 20% to 30% observed a single time. V was pared by 0 bases and J by 4 bases, with 13 bases of the junction left unmatched. Per germline, CDR1 DFQATT and CDR2 SNEGSKA (reference sequence). This CDR3 is built from 19 residues. For this clonotype: No conserved phenylalanine or tryptophan is present at the end of the CDR3, so a read error is the likely explanation.

The sequencing sample was made of CD8+ T cells from PBMCs. The rearrangement uses TRBV20-1 and TRBJ2-7, with 15 positions matching TRBD2. This receptor was obtained from a human donor in good health (CMV status not recorded). Some clones in this sample may be carry-over from other donors' samples. Written as DNA, the CDR3 is TGCAGTGCTAGAGATTCTGGGACTAGCGGGGGGACCGCTTATTACGAGCAGTACCTC. Protein sequence: CSARDSGTSGGTAYYEQYL.